The 30 T cell receptor beta chains in this list originate from one sample, sequenced in a study of blood T cell repertoires in COVID-19. Sequenced by immunoSEQ multiplex PCR; TCRdb stores in-frame clones only, minus some. Of 150,000 to 200,000 clones listed, nearly 90% are singletons. Specimen: peripheral blood. The receptors stem from a man aged 60-69 years with active or convalescent COVID-19.

J is TRBJ2-4 and V is TRBV6-5, with TRBD2 matching 9 bases. Germline CDR1 MNHEY, CDR2 SVGAGI. Trimming cost V 1 base and J 0 bases; bases outside gene matches: 1. The CDR3 runs to 16 residues. The CDR3 sequence: CASSYCSGGAKNIQYF. CDR3 nucleotide sequence: TGTGCCAGCAGTTACTGTAGCGGGGGAGCCAAAAACATTCAGTACTTC.

The chain recombines TRBV18 with TRBJ1-4, with a possible D match to TRBD1 (6 bases). The CDR3 consists of 13 residues. With 5 bases removed from V and 13 bases from J, the gap between germline ends came to 17 bases. Germline loops: CDR1 KGHSH, CDR2 LQKENI. The CDR3 loop reads CASSTSQGAGLFF. DNA for the CDR3: TGTGCCAGCTCAACTTCACAGGGTGCCGGACTGTTTTTT. The whole variable domain, remainder taken from reference TRBV18 and TRBJ1-4, is NAGVMQNPRHLVRRRGQEARLRCSPMKGHSHVYWYRQLPEEGLKFMVYLQKENIIDESGMPKERFSAEFPKEGPSILRIQQVVRGDSAAYFCASSTSQGAGLFFGSGTQLSVL.

V is TRBV13 and J is TRBJ2-6; D is unclear. The CDR3 runs 13 residues. Per the germline V gene, CDR1 is PRHDT and CDR2 is FYEKMQ (reference sequence). V was clipped by 8 bases and J by 0 bases, with 5 bases between them. The DNA for the CDR3 is TGTGCCAGCCTGTTCTCTGGGGCCAACGTCCTGACTTTC. This translates into CASLFSGANVLTF.

The chain employs TRBV6-5 and TRBJ1-2, with a weak D call TRBD1 (5 bases). V lost 7 bases to trimming and J lost 1 base, with 10 bases between them. The germline CDR1 and CDR2 sequences are MNHEY and SVGAGI. The CDR3 contains 13 residues. This CDR3 reads CASKAGVNYGYTF. DNA of the CDR3: TGTGCCAGCAAGGCGGGGGTTAACTATGGCTACACCTTC.

The chain uses TRBV6-5 and TRBJ1-1; 7 bases line up with TRBD1. Germline CDR1 reads MNHEY; CDR2 reads SVGAGI. This CDR3 is 14 amino acids long. The junction had 7 bases not matched to a gene; V was cut back by 2 bases and J by 7 bases. The CDR3 sequence: CASSYAGQWSEAFF. CDR3 coding DNA: TGTGCCAGCAGTTACGCGGGACAGTGGAGTGAAGCTTTCTTT.

This clone was recorded a few times. This chain uses TRBV21-1 with TRBJ2-5; the table's D call TRBD1 went unverified against the DNA. TRBV21-1 is a pseudogene segment. The CDR3 runs to 13 residues. In nucleotides, the CDR3 is TGTGCCAGGAACAGAGGGGGCGATGAGACCCAGTACTTC. It translates to CARNRGGDETQYF.

The rearrangement joins TRBV5-5 to TRBJ2-7, with no clear D. V was clipped by 3 bases and J by 0 bases, with 13 bases between them. The CDR3 runs 15 residues. Germline CDR1 SGHKS, CDR2 YYEKEE (reference sequence). The CDR3 loop is CASSSDVGSSYEQYF. In DNA, the CDR3 is TGTGCCAGCAGCTCCGATGTGGGCAGCTCCTACGAGCAGTACTTC.

In its sample, this clone was seen once. This chain links TRBV29-1 with TRBJ1-2; 10 nucleotides agree with TRBD1. Germline CDR1 SQVTM, CDR2 ANQGSEA. V was clipped by 7 bases and J by 8 bases; unmatched bases: 7. This CDR3 region has 12 residues. CDR3 DNA: TGCAGCGCCCGGAGGACAGGGGGGGGCTACACCTTC. This encodes CSARRTGGGYTF. Combining the CDR3 with reference TRBV29-1 and TRBJ1-2 gives the whole variable domain SAVISQKPSRDICQRGTSLTIQCQVDSQVTMMFWYRQQPGQSLTLIATANQGSEATYESGFVIDKFPISRPNLTFSTLTVSNMSPEDSSIYLCSARRTGGGYTFGSGTRLTVV.

The V and J genes are TRBV19 and TRBJ2-5, with TRBD1 matching 9 bases. The V gene end was trimmed by 5 bases and the J gene end by 5 bases; junction bases not matched to a gene: 9. The CDR3 runs 15 residues. Germline CDR1 is LNHDA and CDR2 is SQIVND (reference sequence). The CDR3 region is CASSLSGQGRETQYF. In nucleotides, the CDR3 is TGTGCCAGTAGTCTTTCGGGACAGGGAAGGGAGACCCAGTACTTC.

This chain uses TRBV27 with TRBJ2-3; 7 nucleotides agree with TRBD1. CDR3 length: 13 amino acids. Germline V gene lookup returns CDR1 MNHEY and CDR2 SMNVEV (reference sequence). Germline trimming cut 3 bases from V and 6 bases from J; bases unmatched to any gene: 3. The CDR3 DNA reads as TGTGCCAGCAGTTTCGCCAGGGGGGATACGCAGTATTTT. Translated: CASSFARGDTQYF.

V gene TRBV5-1 combines with J gene TRBJ2-3; 13 bases fit TRBD2. CDR3 length: 15 residues. In germline, CDR1 is SGHRS, CDR2 YFSETQ. V dropped 7 bases and J dropped 3; count of bases not matched to a gene: 5. The CDR3 protein is CASRTSGGWTDTQYF. The CDR3 bases are TGCGCCAGCCGGACTAGCGGGGGCTGGACAGATACGCAGTATTTT.

The rearrangement uses TRBV14 and TRBJ1-2, with 8 bases fitting TRBD1. This CDR3 is built from 14 residues. Unmatched junction bases numbered 7, after V lost 2 bases and J lost 8 bases. CDR1 and CDR2 from the germline V gene are SGHDN and FVKESK. CDR3 sequence (DNA): TGTGCCAGCAGCCAATACAGGGGGGTAGGCGGCTACACCTTC. Residues: CASSQYRGVGGYTF.

The V and J genes are TRBV18 and TRBJ1-2; 8 bases fit TRBD1. Looked up from germline, CDR1 is KGHSH and CDR2 is LQKENI. The junction had 10 bases not matched to a gene; V was cut back by 2 bases and J by 2 bases. This CDR3 is 17 amino acids long. The CDR3 nucleotides are TGTGCCAGCTCACCATTGGCCGGGACAGGAAACAACTATGGCTACACCTTC. Its protein is CASSPLAGTGNNYGYTF.

This clone was seen once. The chain links TRBV19 to TRBJ1-2, with a tentative D call TRBD1 (5 bases). The CDR3 extends over 16 amino acids. Germline V gene sequence: CDR1 LNHDA, CDR2 SQIVND (reference sequence). V shed 6 bases and J shed 4 bases, with 21 bases lying between them. The CDR3 sequence is CASRIKGGHSGYGYTF. CDR3 in DNA: TGTGCCAGTAGGATCAAGGGCGGACATTCGGGCTATGGCTACACCTTC.

The rearrangement joins TRBV4-1 to TRBJ1-2, with D uncertain. Trimming shortened V by 0 bases and J by 5 bases, and 16 bases separated the two germline ends. CDR3 size: 16 residues. Germline V lookup: CDR1 MGHRA, CDR2 YSYEKL. The CDR3 bases are TGCGCCAGCAGCCAAGAGGAGGGATTGTCGACGTATGGCTACACCTTC. Amino acid sequence: CASSQEEGLSTYGYTF.

The gene calls are TRBV6-5 and TRBJ1-4; 11 nucleotides align to TRBD1. Germline CDR1 and CDR2: MNHEY and SVGAGI. The CDR3 has 15 residues. V trimming: 7 bases; J trimming: 8 bases; junction bases outside the gene matches: 9. Here the CDR3 DNA reads TGTGCCAGCACCGTAACGGGACAGGGGGAGGAAAAACTGTTTTTT. Its translation: CASTVTGQGEEKLFF.

The V call is TRBV19, the J call TRBJ1-2, with 7 bases fitting TRBD1. The CDR3 length is 15 residues. Germline V gene lookup returns CDR1 LNHDA and CDR2 SQIVND (reference sequence). V trimming: 5 bases; J trimming: 7 bases; junction bases outside the gene matches: 13. The CDR3 is CASSPQDRVPAGYTF. CDR3 DNA sequence: TGTGCCAGTAGTCCACAAGACAGGGTTCCTGCTGGCTACACCTTC.

The chain links TRBV5-1 to TRBJ2-5; 10 bases fit TRBD1. Unmatched junction bases numbered 8, after V lost 4 bases and J lost 2 bases. CDR3 length: 16 amino acids. The germline V gene encodes CDR1 SGHRS and CDR2 YFSETQ. The CDR3 here is CASSPRQGARQETQYF. CDR3 DNA sequence: TGCGCCAGCAGCCCTCGACAGGGGGCAAGGCAAGAGACCCAGTACTTC.

The genes are TRBV11-2 and TRBJ2-2; D remains unclear. This CDR3 contains 14 residues. Trimming pared 0 bases from V and 7 bases from J, leaving 9 bases between. Looked up from germline, CDR1 is SGHAT and CDR2 is FQNNGV. CDR3 coding DNA: TGTGCCAGCAGCTTAGATATGGCAGGCGGGGAGCTGTTTTTT. This gives the protein CASSLDMAGGELFF.

This chain's CDR3 is CASSHRGRGTGELFF. CDR3 bases: TGTGCCAGCAGCCACAGGGGCCGAGGCACCGGGGAGCTGTTTTTT. This sequence joins TRBV11-2 and TRBJ2-2; 7 nucleotides line up with TRBD1. Losses at the gene ends were 5 bases for V and 4 bases for J; bases not matched to a gene: 7. The CDR3 spans 15 residues. Germline V gene data show CDR1 as SGHAT and CDR2 as FQNNGV.

The V call is TRBV18, the J call TRBJ2-5, with TRBD2 as a possible D gene (5 bases). This CDR3 is built from 14 residues. V was shortened by 5 bases and J by 5 bases, with 15 bases between the two germline ends. The germline gives CDR1 KGHSH, CDR2 LQKENI. CDR3 sequence reads: CASSSLAQWETQYF. Here the CDR3 DNA reads TGTGCCAGCTCATCGCTAGCTCAATGGGAGACCCAGTACTTC.

CDR3 in DNA: TGTGCCAGCAGCTTAGATCAGCCTGACAGGGGTGCAAGAAACACCATATATTTT. Translation gives CASSLDQPDRGARNTIYF. The chain has TRBV11-2 and TRBJ1-3; 8 nucleotides align to TRBD1. This CDR3 comprises 18 residues. Trimming took 0 bases from V and 5 from J; bases not matched to a gene: 12. CDR1 is SGHAT and CDR2 is FQNNGV in the germline V gene. The full variable domain, rest sourced from reference TRBV11-2 and TRBJ1-3, is EAGVAQSPRYKIIEKRQSVAFWCNPISGHATLYWYQQILGQGPKLLIQFQNNGVVDDSQLPKDRFSAERLKGVDSTLKIQPAKLEDSAVYLCASSLDQPDRGARNTIYFGEGSWLTVV.

The CDR3 loop is CASSLTGVEGANVLTF. The CDR3, as DNA: TGTGCCAGCTCACTTACAGGGGTGGAGGGGGCCAACGTCCTGACTTTC. This sequence joins TRBV18 and TRBJ2-6; 7 bases match TRBD1. Losses at the gene ends were 4 bases for V and 4 bases for J; bases not matched to a gene: 7. CDR1 KGHSH and CDR2 LQKENI come from the germline V gene. The CDR3 is made up of 16 amino acids.

The chain combines TRBV9 with TRBJ2-2; TRBD1 matches 8 bases. V gave up 4 bases and J gave up 6 bases; unmatched junction bases: 2. CDR3 size: 13 residues. Germline-derived CDR1 and CDR2 are SGDLS and YYNGEE. CDR3 protein: CASSPGGSGELFF. CDR3 sequence (DNA): TGTGCCAGCAGCCCAGGGGGCTCCGGGGAGCTGTTTTTT. Looking up the rest from reference TRBV9 and TRBJ2-2 gives the full variable domain: DSGVTQTPKHLITATGQRVTLRCSPRSGDLSVYWYQQSLDQGLQFLIQYYNGEERAKGNILERFSAQQFPDLHSELNLSSLELGDSALYFCASSPGGSGELFFGEGSRLTVL.

To note about this clone: Because the CDR3's place on the DNA is in doubt, the DNA is left out and the CDR3 is given as listed by TCRdb. J is TRBJ1-2 and V is TRBV5-1; the D call in the table, TRBD1, was not verified against the DNA. The CDR3 adds up to 22 amino acids, both ends counted. In germline, CDR1 is SGHRS, CDR2 YFSETQ. The chain's CDR3 is CASSSTGQANYGYTFGILGYTF.

The sample holds one count of this clone. V is TRBV19 and J is TRBJ2-1, with D unclear. The CDR3 is 13 residues long. V was trimmed by 3 bases and J by 3 bases, leaving 6 bases between them. CDR1 and CDR2 from the germline V gene are LNHDA and SQIVND (reference sequence). CDR3: CASSMIGYNEQFF. CDR3 DNA sequence: TGTGCCAGTAGTATGATCGGCTACAATGAGCAGTTCTTC.

CDR3 residues: CASSSGTGTSPLHF. As DNA, the CDR3 is TGTGCCAGCAGTTCGGGGACAGGGACTTCACCCCTCCACTTT. This chain links TRBV6-5 with TRBJ1-6; 9 bases fit TRBD1. The germline gives CDR1 MNHEY, CDR2 SVGAGI. The CDR3 length is 14 residues. J was trimmed by 9 bases and V by 4 bases; bases with no gene match: 4.

The chain is built from TRBV6-5 and TRBJ2-2; 9 bases agree with TRBD1. CDR3 length: 15 residues. V lost 5 bases and J lost 4; bases outside the gene matches: 5. Germline loops: CDR1 MNHEY, CDR2 SVGAGI. The CDR3: CASSQGQGLTGELFF. CDR3 nucleotide sequence: TGTGCCAGCAGTCAGGGACAGGGACTCACCGGGGAGCTGTTTTTT.

The DNA of the CDR3 is TGTGCCAGCAGACGAGACAGTTTCGTCGGGGAGCTGTTTTTT. The encoded protein is CASRRDSFVGELFF. This chain uses TRBV2 with TRBJ2-2; D possibly corresponds to TRBD1 (5 bases). CDR1 SNHLY and CDR2 FYNNEI come from the germline V gene. Trimming removed 6 bases from V and 7 bases from J, with 15 bases in between. The CDR3 has 14 residues.

V is TRBV14 and J is TRBJ2-1; D unclear. Germline assignment: CDR1 SGHDN and CDR2 FVKESK. The CDR3 loop spans 15 amino acids. Trimming left V 1 base short and J 2 bases short, with 9 bases between. The CDR3 region has the DNA TGTGCCAGCAGCCAAGCTGGCGGTCCCTACAATGAGCAGTTCTTC. Translated: CASSQAGGPYNEQFF.